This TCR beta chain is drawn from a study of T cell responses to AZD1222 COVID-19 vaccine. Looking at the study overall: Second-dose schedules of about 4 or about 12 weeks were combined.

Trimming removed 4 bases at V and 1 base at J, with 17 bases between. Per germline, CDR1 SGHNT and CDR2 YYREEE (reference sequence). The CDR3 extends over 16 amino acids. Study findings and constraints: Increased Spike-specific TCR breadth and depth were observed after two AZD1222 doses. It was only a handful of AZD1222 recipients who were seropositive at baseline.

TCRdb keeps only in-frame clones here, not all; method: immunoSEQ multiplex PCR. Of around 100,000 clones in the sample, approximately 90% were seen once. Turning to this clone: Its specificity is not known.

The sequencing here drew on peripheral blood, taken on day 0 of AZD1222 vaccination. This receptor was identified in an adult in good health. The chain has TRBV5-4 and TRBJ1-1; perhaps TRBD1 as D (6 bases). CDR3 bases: TGTGCCAGCAGCCTCGGGGGGGCGATGGAGAACACTGAAGCTTTCTTT. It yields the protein CASSLGGAMENTEAFF.